This T cell receptor (beta chain) comes out of a study of CD8+ T cells in alopecia areata. Sequencing used cDNA as its template, made by extracting RNA and reverse transcribing it. Clones were sequenced by immunoSEQ multiplex PCR, and TCRdb holds only the in-frame ones, with some missing. The table lists some 150,000 clones, about three fifths of them singletons. Whole-study findings and limits: Normal-skin resident alphabeta T cells also appear among scalp sample sequences.

For this clone: Its specificity is unknown.

CDR1 and CDR2 from the germline V gene are SQVTM and ANQGSEA. V was cut by 4 bases and J by 8 bases, with 20 bases left in between. CDR3 length: 15 amino acids. Starting from PBMCs, sorting isolated CD4+ and CD8+ T cells. The receptor comes from a human donor in good health. Sequences were obtained from CD8+ T cells sorted from blood. The chain has TRBV29-1 and TRBJ1-4; D possibly corresponds to TRBD1 (5 bases). The CDR3 DNA reads as TGCAGCGTTGGAGATGCAGGGCCCATGGTGGAAAAACTGTTTTTT. Residues: CSVGDAGPMVEKLFF.